This record covers a single TCR beta chain. This specimen comes from a study of blood T cell repertoires in COVID-19. As for the study in general: Collection of acute and convalescent COVID-19 samples took place in the United States, Italy and Spain. PBMCs, B-cell-depleted T cells, or T cells were the source of the cDNA or gDNA that made up the material.

In the authors' methods: Reference gene primer amplification gave estimated nucleated cell counts. TCRdb keeps only in-frame clones here, not all; method: immunoSEQ multiplex PCR. That table supplies the V and J calls and clone size; D and trimming were determined from the DNA. This table has 120,000 or so clones, about 85% appearing once. The CDR3 covers 13 residues. The V gene lost 6 bases and the J gene lost 8 bases, with 13 bases spanning the gap. CDR1 and CDR2 from the germline V gene are LNHDA and SQIVND (reference sequence). This TCR was sampled from a man at least 80 years old with active or convalescent COVID-19. This sequence joins TRBV19 and TRBJ1-4; weak D call: TRBD1 (6 bases). Sequencing input: peripheral blood. This CDR3 reads CASRNREEEKLFF. For the CDR3, the DNA is TGTGCCAGTAGAAACAGGGAAGAGGAAAAACTGTTTTTT.